Shown below are 32 T cell receptor beta chains from a single sample sequenced in a study of untreated major depressive disorder. Using immunoSEQ multiplex PCR, the repertoire was profiled, and TCRdb retains in-frame clones only, with some absent. The table records almost 20,000 clones, over 75% of them present only once. Sequenced material: CD4+ T cells from PBMCs. These receptors came from a woman in her twenties or thirties in good health.

The rearrangement joins TRBV2 to TRBJ2-3; D might be TRBD1 or TRBD2, each matching 6 bases. The CDR3 covers 15 residues. Germline V CDR1 and CDR2: SNHLY, FYNNEI. V lost 3 bases, J lost 7 bases, and 17 bases lay in between. The CDR3 nucleotides read TGTGCCAGCAGTGATAGTGAAGGGGGGAGCTATACGCAGTATTTT. It specifies CASSDSEGGSYTQYF.

CDR3 protein: CASSQGGGRENIQYF. CDR3 nucleotides: TGCGCCAGCAGCCAAGGGGGCGGGAGAGAAAACATTCAGTACTTC. The chain recombines TRBV4-1 with TRBJ2-4; 7 nucleotides agree with TRBD2. The CDR3 consists of 15 residues. Germline-derived CDR1 and CDR2 are MGHRA and YSYEKL. The V gene end was trimmed by 1 base and the J gene end by 5 bases; junction bases not matched to a gene: 5.

V is TRBV6-5 and J is TRBJ1-1; TRBD1 agrees at 9 bases. The CDR3 has 12 residues. Germline V gene data show CDR1 as MNHEY and CDR2 as SVGAGI. The V segment lost 5 bases and the J segment 12 bases; nucleotides outside the gene matches: 7. Here the CDR3 reads CASSHRDRETFF. CDR3 in DNA: TGTGCCAGCAGTCACCGGGACAGGGAAACTTTCTTT.

The chain carries TRBV18 and TRBJ1-4, with 8 bases matching TRBD1. The CDR3 is 12 residues long. The germline V gene has CDR1 KGHSH and CDR2 LQKENI. V was clipped by 4 bases and J by 15 bases; unmatched bases: 7. The DNA for the CDR3 is TGTGCCAGCTCACAAAAGGACAGGGCATTGTTTTTT. Encoded protein: CASSQKDRALFF.

The V call is TRBV6-1, the J call TRBJ1-5, with TRBD1 matching 10 bases. V shed 5 bases, J shed 4 bases, and the junction held 5 bases outside the gene matches. The CDR3 consists of 15 residues. Looked up from germline, CDR1 is MNHNS and CDR2 is SASEGT. The CDR3 DNA follows: TGTGCCAGCAGTTGGGGACAGGGGCTAAATCAGCCCCAGCATTTT. This translates into CASSWGQGLNQPQHF.

This clone was seen only once. This chain uses TRBV29-1 with TRBJ2-1, with TRBD2 as a possible D gene (6 bases). Germline CDR1 reads SQVTM; CDR2 reads ANQGSEA. The length of the CDR3 is 13 residues. The ends were cut back, 3 bases at V and 10 bases at J, with 16 bases in the middle. The DNA of the CDR3 is TGCAGCGTTGAGGACGCGGGAACGGGGGAGCAGTTCTTC. It translates to CSVEDAGTGEQFF.

J is TRBJ2-1 and V is TRBV7-6; 12 bases map to TRBD1. The junction had 7 bases not matched to a gene; V was cut back by 5 bases and J by 8 bases. Germline-derived CDR1 and CDR2 are SGHVS and FNYEAQ. There are 15 residues in the CDR3. This CDR3 reads CASSVGQGAWDEQFF. The CDR3 DNA is TGTGCCAGCAGCGTGGGACAGGGGGCTTGGGATGAGCAGTTCTTC.

The V gene is TRBV11-2, the J gene TRBJ2-4; 11 bases agree with TRBD2. The germline V gene encodes CDR1 SGHAT and CDR2 FQNNGV. With V trimmed by 6 bases and J by 2 bases, 6 bases remained unmatched. The CDR3 totals 16 residues. CDR3 residues: CASSLSGRAPKNIQYF. The DNA of the CDR3 is TGTGCCAGCAGTCTTAGCGGGAGGGCCCCCAAAAACATTCAGTACTTC.

This clone was observed once. CDR3 nucleotide sequence: TGTGCCAGCAGCATCAGGAGACAAGAGACCCAGTACTTC. It encodes CASSIRRQETQYF. This chain connects TRBV2 to TRBJ2-5, with D uncertain. The CDR3 is 13 residues long. Trimming left V 6 bases short and J 2 bases short, with 10 bases between. Germline-derived CDR1 and CDR2 are SNHLY and FYNNEI.

The count of this clone is one. The rearrangement uses TRBV18 and TRBJ2-1, with D unresolved. The CDR3 has 13 amino acids. Germline V gene lookup returns CDR1 KGHSH and CDR2 LQKENI. Deletions cut 3 bases from V and 3 bases from J, with 6 bases between. CDR3 DNA: TGTGCCAGCTCACCGAAGGGCTACAATGAGCAGTTCTTC. Protein product: CASSPKGYNEQFF.

The chain carries TRBV7-8 and TRBJ2-7; TRBD2 is a possible D gene (6 bases). This CDR3 spans 16 amino acids. Germline CDR1 reads SGHVS; CDR2 reads FQNEAQ. Trimming removed 1 base at V and 0 bases at J, with 13 bases between. The CDR3 DNA is TGTGCCAGCAGCTTAGGAACGGGAGCCCGCTCCTACGAGCAGTACTTC. Translation: CASSLGTGARSYEQYF.

The chain employs TRBV5-1 and TRBJ2-1; TRBD1 matches at 9 bases. Trimming removed 5 bases from V and 5 bases from J; junction bases left unmatched: 8. Per the germline V gene, CDR1 is SGHRS and CDR2 is YFSETQ. This CDR3 region has 15 residues. Written as DNA, the CDR3 is TGCGCCAGCAGGGACACAGGGGGCGCGGACAATGAGCAGTTCTTC. Encoded protein: CASRDTGGADNEQFF.

The CDR3 reads CASSSAGRGGSYEQYF. The CDR3 DNA reads TGTGCCAGCAGCTCCGCGGGGCGAGGCGGCTCCTACGAGCAGTACTTC. V gene TRBV11-2 combines with J gene TRBJ2-7; tentatively, D is TRBD2 (6 bases). The CDR3 contains 16 residues. The germline gives CDR1 SGHAT, CDR2 FQNNGV. With 4 bases removed from V and 0 bases from J, the gap between germline ends came to 16 bases.

The J gene is TRBJ2-7, the V gene TRBV7-2; D gene unclear. V dropped 5 bases and J dropped 7 bases, with 12 bases sitting between them. This CDR3 comprises 12 residues. Germline V lookup: CDR1 SGHTA, CDR2 FQGNSA. The CDR3 DNA reads as TGTGCCAGCAGCCCTACCAAATGGGAGCAGTACTTC. Protein sequence: CASSPTKWEQYF.

V gene TRBV6-1 combines with J gene TRBJ1-1; D gene unclear. The CDR3 is 12 residues long. V gave up 6 bases and J gave up 0 bases, with 5 bases separating them. In germline, CDR1 is MNHNS, CDR2 SASEGT. CDR3 sequence (DNA): TGTGCCAGCAGACCCATGAACACTGAAGCTTTCTTT. Its protein product is CASRPMNTEAFF.

The rearrangement uses TRBV5-1 and TRBJ2-5, with D perhaps TRBD1 or TRBD2 (5 bases each). The V and J ends lost 0 bases and 4 bases respectively, with 7 bases between them. Germline loops: CDR1 SGHRS, CDR2 YFSETQ. This CDR3 contains 13 residues. The CDR3 DNA reads as TGCGCCAGCAGCTTGGCCGGGGCAGAGACCCAGTACTTC. Its translation is CASSLAGAETQYF. Full variable domain (rest looked up from reference TRBV5-1 and TRBJ2-5): KAGVTQTPRYLIKTRGQQVTLSCSPISGHRSVSWYQQTPGQGLQFLFEYFSETQRNKGNFPGRFSGRQFSNSRSEMNVSTLELGDSALYLCASSLAGAETQYFGPGTRLLVL.

This clone was found a few times. The CDR3 loop reads CSVGGQGANGYTF. CDR3 sequence (DNA): TGCAGCGTGGGGGGACAGGGGGCGAATGGCTACACCTTC. The chain recombines TRBV29-1 with TRBJ1-2; 12 positions agree with TRBD1. The V and J ends lost 6 bases and 6 bases, in that order; junction bases with no gene match: 5. Per the germline V gene, CDR1 is SQVTM and CDR2 is ANQGSEA. CDR3 size: 13 residues.

V is TRBV7-2 and J is TRBJ2-7, with 9 bases identical to TRBD2. J gave up 6 bases and V 3 bases, and 6 bases lay outside the gene matches. This CDR3 has 14 amino acids. CDR1 is SGHTA and CDR2 is FQGNSA in the germline V gene. The CDR3 sequence is CASSFSSGIPEQYF. CDR3 nucleotide sequence: TGTGCCAGCAGCTTCTCTAGCGGGATTCCCGAGCAGTACTTC. Full variable domain (rest looked up from reference TRBV7-2 and TRBJ2-7): GAGVSQSPSNKVTEKGKDVELRCDPISGHTALYWYRQSLGQGLEFLIYFQGNSAPDKSGLPSDRFSAERTGGSVSTLTIQRTQQEDSAVYLCASSFSSGIPEQYFGPGTRLTVT.

The chain links TRBV2 to TRBJ2-1; D remains unclear. CDR1 is SNHLY and CDR2 is FYNNEI in the germline V gene. Trimming took off 4 bases at V and 3 bases at J, with 4 bases between the two ends. This CDR3 is 12 amino acids long. The CDR3 is CASSGHYNEQFF. DNA of the CDR3: TGTGCCAGCAGTGGGCACTACAATGAGCAGTTCTTC.

This clone was counted once. The V call is TRBV5-1, the J call TRBJ2-5; D is unresolved. The CDR3 length is 14 residues. Trimming removed 0 bases from V and 1 base from J, with 7 bases in between. The germline V gene encodes CDR1 SGHRS and CDR2 YFSETQ. Here the CDR3 reads CASSLGGTQETQYF. The CDR3 DNA reads TGCGCCAGCAGCTTGGGAGGTACCCAAGAGACCCAGTACTTC.

For the CDR3, the DNA is TGTGCCAGCAGCCAAGATAGAACACCCTATGGCTACACCTTC. Protein product: CASSQDRTPYGYTF. V gene TRBV4-2 combines with J gene TRBJ1-2, with D unclear. The V and J ends lost 0 bases and 4 bases respectively, with 9 bases between them. Germline CDR1 and CDR2: LGHNA and YNFKEQ. This CDR3 has 14 amino acids.

The genes are TRBV15 and TRBJ2-2; D perhaps matches TRBD1 (5 bases). CDR3 length: 18 residues. Germline CDR1 LNHNV, CDR2 YYDKDF (reference sequence). Trimming stripped 5 bases from V and 1 base from J, with 20 bases between. CDR3 region: CATSQRKVYRRNTGELFF. Here the CDR3 DNA reads TGTGCCACCAGCCAAAGAAAGGTTTACAGGAGGAACACCGGGGAGCTGTTTTTT.

The chain combines TRBV5-1 with TRBJ2-7; TRBD2 is a possible D gene (5 bases). CDR1 and CDR2 (germline): SGHRS, YFSETQ. The CDR3 totals 13 residues. The V gene lost 0 bases and the J gene lost 5 bases, with 9 bases spanning the gap. The CDR3 is CASSLVAGDEQYF. The CDR3 bases are TGCGCCAGCAGCTTGGTAGCCGGGGACGAGCAGTACTTC. Full variable domain (rest looked up from reference TRBV5-1 and TRBJ2-7): KAGVTQTPRYLIKTRGQQVTLSCSPISGHRSVSWYQQTPGQGLQFLFEYFSETQRNKGNFPGRFSGRQFSNSRSEMNVSTLELGDSALYLCASSLVAGDEQYFGPGTRLTVT.

This clone was counted a single time. The chain couples TRBV12-5 to TRBJ1-1; no clear D. The V gene lost 4 bases and the J gene lost 0 bases, with 12 bases spanning the gap. The CDR3 is 15 amino acids. Per germline, CDR1 LGHNT and CDR2 FRNRAP. The CDR3 sequence is CASGSLTGMNTEAFF. The DNA for the CDR3 is TGTGCTAGTGGTTCTCTGACTGGGATGAACACTGAAGCTTTCTTT.

The V call is TRBV27, the J call TRBJ2-7; D uncertain. The germline CDR1 and CDR2 sequences are MNHEY and SMNVEV (reference sequence). The CDR3 sequence is 15 residues long. Trimming took 4 bases from V and 5 from J, leaving 18 bases between them. CDR3 sequence (DNA): TGTGCCAGCAGTTCCTTTGCGGAGTGGGCCGACGAGCAGTACTTC. It specifies CASSSFAEWADEQYF.

The chain recombines TRBV27 with TRBJ1-4; D gene unclear. CDR3 size: 14 residues. The ends were cut back, 6 bases at V and 5 bases at J, with 13 bases in the middle. Germline CDR1 reads MNHEY; CDR2 reads SMNVEV (reference sequence). As DNA, the CDR3 is TGTGCCAGCAGAGGAGCAGGTGGCAATGAAAAACTGTTTTTT. Its translation is CASRGAGGNEKLFF.

The V gene is TRBV6-6, the J gene TRBJ1-2; no definite D call. This CDR3 has 15 residues. V was pared by 2 bases and J by 1 base, with 11 bases between. Germline-derived CDR1 and CDR2 are MNHNY and SVGAGI (reference sequence). DNA of the CDR3: TGTGCCAGCAGTTACGTCGGCGGGTTTAACTATGGCTACACCTTC. This gives the protein CASSYVGGFNYGYTF.

The chain carries TRBV5-4 and TRBJ2-7; 10 nucleotides line up with TRBD1. From germline, CDR1 is SGHNT and CDR2 YYREEE (reference sequence). There are 14 residues in the CDR3. The trim removed 0 bases at V and 4 bases at J, leaving 1 base unmatched. DNA of the CDR3: TGTGCCAGCAGCTTGGCGGGACAGGGGTACGAGCAGTACTTC. It translates to CASSLAGQGYEQYF. Drawing the rest from reference TRBV5-4 and TRBJ2-7, the complete variable domain is ETGVTQSPTHLIKTRGQQVTLRCSSQSGHNTVSWYQQALGQGPQFIFQYYREEENGRGNFPPRFSGLQFPNYSSELNVNALELDDSALYLCASSLAGQGYEQYFGPGTRLTVT.

The V call is TRBV6-5, the J call TRBJ2-7; tentative D call: TRBD1 (5 bases). The length of the CDR3 is 13 residues. The germline gives CDR1 MNHEY, CDR2 SVGAGI. V lost 2 bases to trimming and J lost 6 bases, with 11 bases between them. The CDR3 region has the DNA TGTGCCAGCAGTTACGGCCCCCAGGGCGAGCAGTACTTC. This encodes CASSYGPQGEQYF.

The V gene is TRBV30, the J gene TRBJ1-2, with a tentative D call TRBD1 (5 bases). Germline loops: CDR1 GTSNPN, CDR2 SVGIG (reference sequence). This CDR3 region has 13 residues. V lost 2 bases and J 4 bases, leaving 11 bases between the germline ends. The CDR3 spells CAWSQDMGYGYTF. DNA of the CDR3: TGTGCCTGGAGTCAGGACATGGGCTATGGCTACACCTTC.

The J gene is TRBJ1-2, the V gene TRBV4-3; TRBD1 aligns across 12 bases. CDR1 is LGHNA, CDR2 YSLEER, per germline. Trimming cost V 1 base and J 5 bases; bases outside gene matches: 8. The CDR3 has 17 residues. The CDR3 loop is CASSQAPGQGALYGYTF. The CDR3, as DNA: TGCGCCAGCAGCCAAGCGCCGGGACAGGGGGCCCTATATGGCTACACCTTC.

This chain links TRBV4-1 with TRBJ1-5; TRBD1 aligns across 9 bases. The CDR3 is 15 amino acids. Germline-derived CDR1 and CDR2 are MGHRA and YSYEKL. V lost 2 bases to trimming and J lost 7 bases; unmatched junction nucleotides: 6. Written as DNA, the CDR3 is TGCGCCAGCAGCCAAACACAGGGGGCTGGGCAGCCCCAGCATTTT. Protein: CASSQTQGAGQPQHF.